Each of the 11 T cell receptor beta chains below was sequenced from the same sample in a study of T cell responses to AZD1222 COVID-19 vaccine. Produced via immunoSEQ multiplex PCR; TCRdb's table is partial and in-frame only. The sample consists of some 96,000 clones, over 75% of them appearing once. The source was peripheral blood, collected on day 0 of AZD1222 vaccination. These receptors were obtained from an adult in good health.

The chain recombines TRBV24-1 with TRBJ1-2; 11 bases are shared with TRBD1. The germline gives CDR1 KGHDR, CDR2 SFDVKD. The length of the CDR3 is 15 residues. Trimming removed 3 bases from V and 6 bases from J; junction bases left unmatched: 5. The CDR3: CATSDAGQGANGYTF. The CDR3 bases are TGTGCCACCAGTGATGCCGGACAGGGGGCTAATGGCTACACCTTC.

This rearrangement joins TRBV11-2 to TRBJ2-7; 7 bases line up with TRBD1. The germline V gene has CDR1 SGHAT and CDR2 FQNNGV. Unmatched junction bases numbered 8, after V lost 2 bases and J lost 7 bases. The CDR3 consists of 14 residues. The CDR3 here is CASSLRRGFQEQYF. The CDR3 nucleotides are TGTGCCAGCAGCTTACGCAGGGGGTTCCAAGAGCAGTACTTC. Drawing the rest from reference TRBV11-2 and TRBJ2-7, the complete variable domain is EAGVAQSPRYKIIEKRQSVAFWCNPISGHATLYWYQQILGQGPKLLIQFQNNGVVDDSQLPKDRFSAERLKGVDSTLKIQPAKLEDSAVYLCASSLRRGFQEQYFGPGTRLTVT.

This chain joins TRBV7-9 and TRBJ1-2; D perhaps matches TRBD1 (5 bases). CDR1 is SEHNR, CDR2 FQNEAQ, per germline (reference sequence). This CDR3 is built from 13 residues. Trimming stripped 4 bases from V and 3 bases from J, with 9 bases between. The CDR3 DNA reads as TGTGCCAGCAGCTCAGGGACGGACTATGGCTACACCTTC. Amino acid sequence: CASSSGTDYGYTF. The variable domain in full, completed from reference TRBV7-9 and TRBJ1-2, reads DTGVSQNPRHKITKRGQNVTFRCDPISEHNRLYWYRQTLGQGPEFLTYFQNEAQLEKSRLLSDRFSAERPKGSFSTLEIQRTEQGDSAMYLCASSSGTDYGYTFGSGTRLTVV.

This chain uses TRBV7-9 with TRBJ1-1; possibly TRBD1 for D (5 bases). V gave up 2 bases and J gave up 6 bases, with 7 bases separating them. This CDR3 is built from 12 residues. The germline V gene encodes CDR1 SEHNR and CDR2 FQNEAQ (reference sequence). Written as DNA, the CDR3 is TGTGCCAGCAGCTTAAGGACACCTGAAGCTTTCTTT. Translation gives CASSLRTPEAFF.

The V and J genes are TRBV3-1 (or the pseudogene TRBV3-2) and TRBJ2-3; tentatively, D is TRBD2 (6 bases). The CDR3 contains 17 residues. V was cut by 3 bases and J by 1 base, with 17 bases left in between. Per germline, CDR1 LGHDT and CDR2 YNNKEL (reference sequence). In DNA, the CDR3 is TGTGCCAGCAGCCAGGGTTGGGGCGGGATGGGCACAGATACGCAGTATTTT. It encodes CASSQGWGGMGTDTQYF.

CDR3 in amino acids: CASSLLGRITDTQYF. CDR3 nucleotide sequence: TGTGCCAGCAGCCTCCTCGGCAGGATCACAGATACGCAGTATTTT. The rearrangement uses TRBV3-1 (or the pseudogene TRBV3-2) and TRBJ2-3; D uncertain. Germline V CDR1 and CDR2: LGHDT, YNNKEL (reference sequence). This CDR3 is built from 15 residues. The V end was cut by 4 bases, the J end by 2 bases, with 13 bases between.

The table lists this clone with a count of one. The chain couples TRBV18 to TRBJ2-1, with D possibly called TRBD1 or TRBD2 (6 bases each). V lost 5 bases and J lost 0, with 14 bases in between. Germline V gives CDR1 KGHSH, CDR2 LQKENI. This CDR3 comprises 16 residues. CDR3 loop: CASSNKGGSSYNEQFF. DNA for the CDR3: TGTGCCAGCTCAAATAAGGGGGGTAGCTCCTACAATGAGCAGTTCTTC.

V and J are TRBV28 and TRBJ2-6; 10 bases align to TRBD1. This CDR3 region has 18 residues. The trim removed 4 bases at V and 7 bases at J, leaving 13 bases unmatched. Germline CDR1 MDHEN, CDR2 SYDVKM. For the CDR3, the DNA is TGTGCCAGCAGTTCTCAAGGGACAGGGGAGGTTAGAGCCAACGTCCTGACTTTC. It specifies CASSSQGTGEVRANVLTF.

This clone occurred once. The chain carries TRBV30 and TRBJ1-6; 8 positions agree with TRBD1. Unmatched junction bases numbered 6, after V lost 2 bases and J lost 9 bases. Germline CDR1 and CDR2: GTSNPN and SVGIG (reference sequence). CDR3 length equals 14 residues. For the CDR3, the DNA is TGTGCCTGGAGTAGGACAGGGTTTTTTTCACCCCTCCACTTT. It encodes CAWSRTGFFSPLHF.

The chain carries TRBV7-9 and TRBJ1-3; unclear D gene. Trimming left V 8 bases short and J 0 bases short, with 8 bases between. In germline, CDR1 is SEHNR, CDR2 FQNEAQ (reference sequence). This CDR3 is built from 13 residues. The CDR3 here is CASGLLSGNTIYF. The CDR3 nucleotides read TGTGCCAGCGGCCTACTCTCTGGAAACACCATATATTTT. Based on the CDR3 plus reference TRBV7-9 and TRBJ1-3, the full variable domain is DTGVSQNPRHKITKRGQNVTFRCDPISEHNRLYWYRQTLGQGPEFLTYFQNEAQLEKSRLLSDRFSAERPKGSFSTLEIQRTEQGDSAMYLCASGLLSGNTIYFGEGSWLTVV.

The sample holds one count of this clone. The chain combines TRBV4-2 with TRBJ1-1; the D is unclear. V was trimmed by 2 bases and J by 0 bases, leaving 10 bases between them. Per germline, CDR1 LGHNA and CDR2 YNFKEQ. The CDR3 contains 15 residues. The CDR3 sequence: CASSQTSGLNTEAFF. CDR3 DNA sequence: TGTGCCAGCAGCCAAACTTCAGGCTTGAACACTGAAGCTTTCTTT.